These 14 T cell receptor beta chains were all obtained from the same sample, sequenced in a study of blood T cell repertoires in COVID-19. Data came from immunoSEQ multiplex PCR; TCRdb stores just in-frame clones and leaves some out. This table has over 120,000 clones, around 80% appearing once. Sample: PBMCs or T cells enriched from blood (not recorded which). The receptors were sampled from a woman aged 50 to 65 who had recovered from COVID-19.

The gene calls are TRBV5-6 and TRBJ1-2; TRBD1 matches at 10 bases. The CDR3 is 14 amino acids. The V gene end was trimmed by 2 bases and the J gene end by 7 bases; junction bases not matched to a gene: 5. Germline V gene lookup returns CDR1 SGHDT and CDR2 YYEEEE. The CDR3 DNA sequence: TGTGCCAGCAGCTTTCGGGACAGGGGATCTGGCTACACCTTC. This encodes CASSFRDRGSGYTF.

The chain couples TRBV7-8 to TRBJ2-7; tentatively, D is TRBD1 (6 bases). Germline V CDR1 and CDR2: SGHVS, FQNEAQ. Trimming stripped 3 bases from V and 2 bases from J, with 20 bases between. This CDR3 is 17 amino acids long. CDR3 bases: TGTGCCAGCAGCTTTGGGTTAAGGACAGACACGGCCTACGAGCAGTACTTC. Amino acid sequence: CASSFGLRTDTAYEQYF.

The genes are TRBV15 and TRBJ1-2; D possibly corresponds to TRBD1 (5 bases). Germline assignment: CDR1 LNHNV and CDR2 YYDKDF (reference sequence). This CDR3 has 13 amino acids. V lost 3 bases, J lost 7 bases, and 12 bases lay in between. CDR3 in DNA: TGTGCCACCAGCAGGTCGGGGGTGCGTGGCTACACCTTC. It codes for CATSRSGVRGYTF.

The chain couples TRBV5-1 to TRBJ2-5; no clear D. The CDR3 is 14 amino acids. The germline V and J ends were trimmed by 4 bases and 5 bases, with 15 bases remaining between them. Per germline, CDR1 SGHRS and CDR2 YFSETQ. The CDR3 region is CASSPLTSVETQYF. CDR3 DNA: TGCGCCAGCAGCCCCCTAACGTCCGTCGAGACCCAGTACTTC. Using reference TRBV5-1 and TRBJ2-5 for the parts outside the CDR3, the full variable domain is KAGVTQTPRYLIKTRGQQVTLSCSPISGHRSVSWYQQTPGQGLQFLFEYFSETQRNKGNFPGRFSGRQFSNSRSEMNVSTLELGDSALYLCASSPLTSVETQYFGPGTRLLVL.

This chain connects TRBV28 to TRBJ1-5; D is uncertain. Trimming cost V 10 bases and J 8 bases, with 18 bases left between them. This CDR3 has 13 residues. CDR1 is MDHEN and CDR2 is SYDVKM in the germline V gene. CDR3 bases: TGTGCCACCACAACGAATCTCGGGGAGCCCCAGCATTTT. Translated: CATTTNLGEPQHF.

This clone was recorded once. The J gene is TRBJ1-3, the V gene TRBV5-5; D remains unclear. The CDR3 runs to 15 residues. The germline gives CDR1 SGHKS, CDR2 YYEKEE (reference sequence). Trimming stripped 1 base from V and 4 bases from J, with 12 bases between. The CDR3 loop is CASSLFVSAGNTIYF. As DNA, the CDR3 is TGTGCCAGCAGCTTGTTTGTCAGCGCGGGAAACACCATATATTTT.

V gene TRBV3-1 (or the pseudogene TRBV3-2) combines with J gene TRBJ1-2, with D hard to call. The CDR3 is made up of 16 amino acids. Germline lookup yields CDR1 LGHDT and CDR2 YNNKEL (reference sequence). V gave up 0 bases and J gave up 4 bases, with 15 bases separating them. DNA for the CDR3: TGTGCCAGCAGCCAAGACTTTCAGGTCACCTCCTATGGCTACACCTTC. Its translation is CASSQDFQVTSYGYTF.

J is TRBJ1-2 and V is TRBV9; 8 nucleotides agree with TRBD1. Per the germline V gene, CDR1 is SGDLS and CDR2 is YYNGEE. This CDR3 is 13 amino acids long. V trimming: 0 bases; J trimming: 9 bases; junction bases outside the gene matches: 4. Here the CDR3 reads CASSVEDRDRYTF. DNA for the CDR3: TGTGCCAGCAGCGTAGAGGACAGGGACCGCTACACCTTC.

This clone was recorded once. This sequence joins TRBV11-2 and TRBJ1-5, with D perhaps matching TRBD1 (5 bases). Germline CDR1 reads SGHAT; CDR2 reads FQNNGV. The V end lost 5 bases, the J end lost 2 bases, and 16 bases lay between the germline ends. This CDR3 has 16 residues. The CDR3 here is CASSLTGVGGNQPQHF. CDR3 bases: TGTGCCAGCAGCCTGACGGGGGTGGGCGGCAATCAGCCCCAGCATTTT.

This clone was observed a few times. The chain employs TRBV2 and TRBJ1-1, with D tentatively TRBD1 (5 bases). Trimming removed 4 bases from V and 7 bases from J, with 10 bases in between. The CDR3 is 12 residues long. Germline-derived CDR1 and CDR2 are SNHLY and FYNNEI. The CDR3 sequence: CASSVTAGEAFF. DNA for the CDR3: TGTGCCAGCAGTGTGACAGCCGGTGAAGCTTTCTTT.

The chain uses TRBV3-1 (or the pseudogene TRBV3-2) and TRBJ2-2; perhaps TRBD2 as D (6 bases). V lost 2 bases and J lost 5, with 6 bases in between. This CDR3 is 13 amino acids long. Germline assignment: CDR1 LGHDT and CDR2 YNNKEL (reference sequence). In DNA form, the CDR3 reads TGTGCCAGCAGCCAACGGGAGACCGGGGAGCTGTTTTTT. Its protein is CASSQRETGELFF.

The CDR3 loop reads CASSSRRDRGGVQPQHF. Written as DNA, the CDR3 is TGTGCCAGCAGCAGCCGCCGGGACAGGGGGGGAGTTCAGCCCCAGCATTTT. The J gene is TRBJ1-5, the V gene TRBV21-1; TRBD1, the table's D call, lacks a check against the DNA. TRBV21-1 is marked as a pseudogene. This CDR3 spans 17 amino acids.

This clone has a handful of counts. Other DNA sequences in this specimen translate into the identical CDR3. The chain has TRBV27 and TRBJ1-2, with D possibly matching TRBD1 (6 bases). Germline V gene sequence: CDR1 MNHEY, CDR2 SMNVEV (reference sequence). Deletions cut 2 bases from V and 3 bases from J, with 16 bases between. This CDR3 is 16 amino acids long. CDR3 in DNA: TGTGCCAGCAGTTTAAGTGGGCAGGGGTTATACTATGGCTACACCTTC. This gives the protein CASSLSGQGLYYGYTF.

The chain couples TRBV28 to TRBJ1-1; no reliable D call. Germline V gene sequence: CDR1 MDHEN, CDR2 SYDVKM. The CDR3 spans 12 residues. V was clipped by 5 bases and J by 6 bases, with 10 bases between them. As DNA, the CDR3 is TGTGCCAGCAGTCCAAACAGAGCTGAAGCTTTCTTT. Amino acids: CASSPNRAEAFF.